This TCR beta chain derives from a study of T cell clonotyping in hematopoietic cell transplantation. This CDR3 has 14 residues. Germline-derived CDR1 and CDR2 are GTSNPN and SVGIG (reference sequence). Trimming took 2 bases from V and 5 from J, leaving 15 bases between them. TCRdb's copy holds only in-frame clones and misses some; the assay was immunoSEQ multiplex PCR. The sample includes about 5,600 clones, roughly four fifths of them seen just once. This TCR was recovered from a male patient between 55 and 70 years old who had an allogeneic stem cell transplant, so T cells may come from the graft donor. Some clones in this sample may be carry-over from other donors' samples. The starting material was peripheral blood mononuclear cells, obtained 100 days after allogeneic stem cell transplant. The chain employs TRBV30 and TRBJ1-1; perhaps TRBD1 as D (5 bases). CDR3 bases: TGTGCCTGGAGTCGCGGCAGGCGGGGGACTGAAGCTTTCTTT. Encoded protein: CAWSRGRRGTEAFF.